The sequence of this T cell receptor (beta chain) was determined in a study of Graves' ophthalmopathy and Graves' hyperthyroidism. This clonotype was detected ten times or more. This CDR3 has 15 residues. Germline CDR1 MNHEY, CDR2 SVGEGT. V was clipped by 7 bases and J by 5 bases, with 21 bases between them. Scientists amplified the TCR beta CDR3 regions from RNA transcripts. HTBI-primed first-round RT-PCR preceded second-round multiplex PCR. TCRdb recomputed calls from the multiplex PCR reads with MiXCR, one row per CDR3 protein. Counted here are under 350,000 distinct CDR3 sequences, 15% to 20% occurring once; the ten biggest clones make up approximately 13%. The study enrolled ophthalmopathy donors with moderate-to-severe activity, CAS ≥3, NOSPECS ≥4 and duration under 3 months. Among the exclusions were patients with other autoimmune diseases, uncontrolled infections, pregnancy or lactation.

This sequence was found in an adult man with Graves' ophthalmopathy. Sample: peripheral blood. This chain joins TRBV6-2 or TRBV6-3 and TRBJ2-7, with D possibly being TRBD2 (6 bases). CDR3 sequence reads: CASNHPPAPGDEQYF. CDR3 coding DNA: TGTGCCAGCAACCACCCCCCCGCACCGGGGGACGAGCAGTACTTC.